This TCR beta chain was sequenced in a study of glioma-infiltrating T cells after dendritic cell vaccination (dated by TCRdb to 2016 to 2017). About the full investigation: Of the roughly 15 glioblastoma patients in the cohort, all drawn from Phase I and II dendritic cell vaccination trials, 9 were newly diagnosed and 6 had recurrent disease. Patients received autologous tumor lysate-pulsed dendritic cell vaccination between 2003 and 2012. The vaccine consisted of monocyte-derived dendritic cells cultured less than nine days with IL-4 and GM-CSF, then pulsed overnight with autologous tumor lysate. Each patient was given three intradermal dendritic cell vaccine injections, spaced two weeks apart, in the arm below the axilla. In glioblastoma patients vaccinated with dendritic cells, deep sequencing of TCR beta CDR3 regions served to measure tumor-infiltrating lymphocyte content and to compare repertoires between tumor and blood. Survival after dendritic cell vaccination was correlated with TCR sequencing metrics, such as TIL content and the overlap between tumor and blood repertoires.

The V and J ends are trimmed by 3 bases and 5 bases, leaving 7 bases between them. From the cysteine up to the phenylalanine, the CDR3 has a length of 13 residues. Only the CDR3 DNA is retained, 39 bases long and in frame from the first base. CDR1 and CDR2, looked up from the germline V gene (reference sequence), are LNHDA and SQIVND. Study-level results and caveats: No direct relationship between TCR clonality and survival was found, suggesting that a diverse polyclonal response may matter. The three-group TCR overlap response model was described as speculative and requiring prospective validation. The cohort was small and heterogeneous, few patients had complete blood and tumor sets, and even fewer had initial-recurrent tumor pairs. Higher estimated pretreatment TIL content predicted longer time to progression and overall survival after dendritic cell vaccination.

The sample's time point, from its label and the paper: after dendritic cell vaccination, including at tumor progression/relapse. Selection of patients required sufficient residual fresh-frozen tumor tissue and over two years of available survival data. Molecular status otherwise varied across the glioblastoma patients, but none of them carried an isocitrate dehydrogenase mutation. PBMC were collected before vaccination, two weeks after the third vaccination, and at tumor progression when it occurred. The Qiagen DNeasy Blood extraction Kit was used for extraction of genomic DNA. To note about this clone: Its antigen is not yet known. No much larger clonotype is one base removed from it; base qualities were not supplied.

TCRB CDR3 regions were amplified from 2 ug genomic DNA, or all available DNA if less, using the immunoSEQ assay. Multiplex PCR used 60 forward primers for TCR V beta segments and 13 reverse primers for J beta segments. To estimate reads per starting template, synthetic control templates were spiked into each sample at limiting dilution. Reads of 87 bp were generated by sequencing on the Illumina HiSeq System. On the study's bioinformatics: To remove PCR and sequencing errors, closely related sequences were merged with a nearest neighbor algorithm. TCR overlap was defined as the percentage of unique tumor TCR beta sequences that were also found in the peripheral blood of the same patient. As stored in TCRdb, this immuneACCESS dataset retains in-frame rearrangements with V and J assigned. A fraction of the clones does not appear; measured against another copy, unresolved V genes explain less than half of the discrepancy, and the remainder lacks a known reason. V, J and clone size are those of that table, while D and trimming were read from the DNA. Counted in this sample were fewer than 90,000 clones; around 83% of them appeared once. Clones ranked in the top ten supply 6% to 8.5% of the sample.

This sample comprised blood, obtained after dendritic cell vaccination. The source of this sequence is a human donor with glioblastoma. The sequence is built from TRBV19 and TRBJ2-2, with the identity of the D gene unclear. The CDR3 sequence is CASSIGRTGELFF. The nucleotide sequence is given as TGTGCCAGTAGTATCGGTCGGACCGGGGAGCTGTTTTTT.